The rows below give T cell receptor beta chains drawn from one sample of a study of T cells in Graves' hyperthyroidism and ophthalmopathy. TCRdb analysed the multiplex PCR reads with MiXCR anew, one entry per CDR3 protein. The sample contains 700,000 or so distinct CDR3 sequences, roughly 15% of which appear only once. Material: blood. Every receptor here comes from a man in his late teens or twenties with Graves' hyperthyroidism. CDR3s include the opening cysteine and the closing phenylalanine or tryptophan. Size tells how often a clone was seen (once, few, many) or the class of an expanded clone, and some rows leave it out.

V gene,clone size,J gene,CDR3 protein
TRBV28,NA,TRBJ1-2,CANSYTGKYGYTF
TRBV20-1,few,TRBJ2-7,CSAQGAPSYEQYF
TRBV6-1,many,TRBJ1-1,CASSEQAAYEAFF
TRBV20-1,NA,TRBJ2-2,CSAPRGLAGADTGELFF
TRBV12-3/TRBV12-4,many,TRBJ1-1,CASSLWDRKNTEAFF
TRBV30,NA,TRBJ1-1,CAWSQRYGAGVNTEAFF
TRBV4-1,NA,TRBJ2-3,CASSQDYITSTDTQYF
TRBV6-2/TRBV6-3,NA,TRBJ2-7,CASSYTKGSYEQYF
TRBV20-1,many,TRBJ2-7,CSAEQGAHEQYF
TRBV27,NA,TRBJ1-5,CASWGRRNQPQHF
TRBV9,NA,TRBJ1-3,CASSPEGRTSGNTIYF
TRBV29-1,few,TRBJ2-5,CSVVKASETQYF